One and the same sample provided the 26 T cell receptor beta chains below, sequenced in a study of T cells in Graves' hyperthyroidism and ophthalmopathy (dated by TCRdb to the late 2010s). Libraries came from multiplex PCR. Sequenced using an Illumina HiSeq 2000. Amplification of TCR beta CDR3 regions was carried out from RNA transcripts. The TCR CDR3 was subjected to a first round of RT-PCR using the HTBI primer set and the Qiagen OneStep RT-PCR kit. TCRdb ran its own pipeline on the public reads, namely fastp trimming at Q25 and MiXCR clone calling, and kept in-frame beta chains. Rows merge per CDR3 protein into single entries with the most common DNA and genes. This sample is represented by 500,000 to 550,000 distinct CDR3 sequences; around 21% of them were singletons. The ten largest make up about 30% of the sample. The sequenced sample consisted of blood. These receptors were collected from a man aged 18 to 29 with Graves' hyperthyroidism.

This clonotype appeared many times. J is TRBJ2-7 and V is TRBV6-1; D is unresolved. Germline-derived CDR1 and CDR2 are MNHNS and SASEGT. The V end was cut by 3 bases, the J end by 4 bases, with 10 bases between. The CDR3 contains 13 residues. CDR3 sequence (DNA): TGTGCCAGCAGTGACCCCTTCCGTTACGAGCAGTACTTC. It yields the protein CASSDPFRYEQYF.

Ten or more counts support this clonotype. The gene calls are TRBV6-5 and TRBJ2-7, with D perhaps given as TRBD1 or TRBD2 (5 bases each). This CDR3 has 14 residues. Germline V lookup: CDR1 MNHEY, CDR2 SVGAGI. V was clipped by 4 bases and J by 2 bases, with 12 bases between them. The CDR3 DNA is TGTGCCAGCAGTTCCTTGGGACGGACCTACGAGCAGTACTTC. It specifies CASSSLGRTYEQYF.

This clonotype occurred many times. V usage is TRBV19 and J usage is TRBJ2-7; D possibly matches TRBD1 or TRBD2 (5 bases each). Trimming cost V 8 bases and J 5 bases, with 16 bases left between them. The CDR3 extends over 13 amino acids. CDR1 LNHDA and CDR2 SQIVND come from the germline V gene (reference sequence). CDR3 in amino acids: CASSWDVRNEQYF. Here the CDR3 DNA reads TGTGCCAGTTCTTGGGACGTCCGGAACGAGCAGTACTTC.

The chain couples TRBV19 to TRBJ2-7; D not certain. Trimming cost V 9 bases and J 5 bases, with 11 bases left between them. The CDR3 spans 11 residues. Germline V gene lookup returns CDR1 LNHDA and CDR2 SQIVND (reference sequence). The CDR3 sequence is CASSARHEQYF. The CDR3 coding sequence is TGTGCCAGCAGTGCGCGCCACGAGCAGTACTTC.

This clonotype was seen repeatedly, ten times or more. The V gene is TRBV10-3, the J gene TRBJ2-7; weak D call: TRBD1 (5 bases). Deletions cut 2 bases from V and 2 bases from J, with 10 bases between. The germline V gene has CDR1 ENHRY and CDR2 SYGVKD. The CDR3 has 14 residues. The CDR3 DNA reads as TGTGCCATCAGTGAGGGGTCGACAGCCTACGAGCAGTACTTC. Translating gives CAISEGSTAYEQYF.

This clonotype has a count of ten or more. The chain carries TRBV12-3 or TRBV12-4 and TRBJ1-1; 7 bases align to TRBD1. The CDR3 sequence is 14 residues long. With V trimmed by 6 bases and J by 1 base, 5 bases remained unmatched. Here the CDR3 reads CASSPDRENTEAFF. DNA for the CDR3: TGTGCCAGCAGCCCTGACAGGGAGAACACTGAAGCTTTCTTT.

The sample holds many counts of this clonotype. The chain has TRBV27 and TRBJ2-3, with 11 bases that match TRBD2. V was clipped by 6 bases and J by 4 bases; unmatched bases: 9. Germline V gene lookup returns CDR1 MNHEY and CDR2 SMNVEV (reference sequence). This CDR3 has 16 amino acids. The CDR3: CASRPHSGGEADTQYF. The CDR3 DNA is TGTGCCAGCAGACCTCATAGCGGGGGGGAAGCAGATACGCAGTATTTT.

This clonotype has ten or more counts. This may come from a read error, since a much larger clone is one base off. It is likely a read error, because the conserved phenylalanine at the end of the CDR3 is missing. CDR3 residues: CASSSSFYQPQHS. DNA for the CDR3: TGTGCCAGCAGTTCTAGTTTTTATCAGCCCCAGCATTCT. V usage is TRBV12-3 or TRBV12-4 and J usage is TRBJ1-5; D is uncertain. Trimming removed 4 bases at V and 5 bases at J, with 9 bases between. The CDR3 totals 13 residues.

There are many counts of this clonotype. J is TRBJ1-1 and V is TRBV6-5; the match to TRBD1 covers 8 bases. The J segment lost 2 bases and the V segment lost 5 bases, leaving 4 bases of the junction unmatched. Germline CDR1 is MNHEY and CDR2 is SVGAGI. The CDR3 is made up of 14 amino acids. Here the CDR3 DNA reads TGTGCCAGCAGTCCCCAGGGGGCTAACACTGAAGCTTTCTTT. Translated: CASSPQGANTEAFF.

About this clonotype itself: One end of the junction does not line up with germline, which may come from a read error. V is TRBV6-1 and J is TRBJ2-2; D may be TRBD2 (5 bases). Per the germline V gene, CDR1 is MNHNS and CDR2 is SASEGT. The CDR3 sequence is 12 residues long. The CDR3, as DNA: TGTGCCAGCGGCAGAGGCACCGGGGAGCTGTGTTTT. Translating gives CASGRGTGELCF.

Points on this clonotype: Given a much more abundant clone one base away, this may be a read error. The chain joins TRBV28 to TRBJ2-7, with 9 bases identical to TRBD1. The CDR3 has 17 amino acids. Germline V gene sequence: CDR1 MDHEN, CDR2 SYDVKM. Trimming took 4 bases from V and 2 from J; bases not matched to a gene: 12. This chain's CDR3 is CASSSPPADRGAYEQYF. For the CDR3, the DNA is TGTGCCAGCAGTTCACCCCCCGCGGACAGGGGCGCCTACGAGCAGTACTTC.

This clonotype has a count of ten or more. The CDR3 loop reads CATRLSNQPQHF. As DNA, the CDR3 is TGTGCAACCCGCCTGAGCAATCAGCCCCAGCATTTT. This chain uses TRBV28 with TRBJ1-5; no clear D. Germline V gene lookup returns CDR1 MDHEN and CDR2 SYDVKM. The CDR3 consists of 12 residues.

This clonotype was seen many times. The rearrangement uses TRBV27 and TRBJ2-7; 8 bases map to TRBD2. Looked up from germline, CDR1 is MNHEY and CDR2 is SMNVEV (reference sequence). Trimming took 6 bases from V and 4 from J; bases not matched to a gene: 5. This CDR3 has 13 amino acids. In DNA form, the CDR3 reads TGTGCCAGCAGGGGGAGCGGGAGTTACGAGCAGTACTTC. This codes for CASRGSGSYEQYF.

Points on this clonotype: A much larger clone lies a single base off, so this may be a read error. The chain joins TRBV28 to TRBJ2-7, with D perhaps being TRBD1 or TRBD2 (5 bases each). The length of the CDR3 is 15 residues. Germline-derived CDR1 and CDR2 are MDHEN and SYDVKM. CDR3 coding DNA: TGTGCCAGCAGTTCTCCGGGGCAGTTCTCCTACGAGCAGTGCTTC. Amino acid sequence: CASSSPGQFSYEQCF.

This clonotype was recorded at least ten times. This chain connects TRBV29-1 to TRBJ1-2; D not certain. The V gene lost 7 bases and the J gene lost 10 bases, with 7 bases spanning the gap. CDR1 and CDR2 from the germline V gene are SQVTM and ANQGSEA. The CDR3 loop spans 8 amino acids. The CDR3 DNA reads as TGCAGCGCTACTGACTACACCTTC. Translation: CSATDYTF.

V usage is TRBV6-1 and J usage is TRBJ2-7; no firm D call. The germline V gene has CDR1 MNHNS and CDR2 SASEGT. CDR3 size: 11 residues. V was cut by 3 bases and J by 8 bases, with 8 bases left in between. CDR3 amino acids: CASSDLPKQYF. The DNA for the CDR3 is TGTGCCAGCAGTGACCTCCCCAAGCAGTACTTC.

The count of this clonotype is one. A much larger clone differs from this one at a single base, so this may be a read error. The chain is built from TRBV27 and TRBJ2-7; 7 bases line up with TRBD1. The CDR3 length is 11 residues. Germline V CDR1 and CDR2: MNHEY, SMNVEV (reference sequence). Germline trimming cut 4 bases from V and 12 bases from J; bases unmatched to any gene: 6. CDR3 nucleotide sequence: TGTGCCAGCAGTTCCACAGGGGTACTGTACTTC. This gives the protein CASSSTGVLYF.

The chain has TRBV2 and TRBJ2-5, with D tentatively TRBD1 (5 bases). Between the trimmed V and J ends, which lost 4 bases and 2 bases, there was a span of 14 bases. The germline V gene encodes CDR1 SNHLY and CDR2 FYNNEI. This CDR3 is 15 amino acids long. The DNA of the CDR3 is TGTGCCAGCAGTGGTTATTCAGGGCCACAAGAGACCCAGTACTTC. Its protein is CASSGYSGPQETQYF.

There are a few counts of this clonotype. The J gene is TRBJ2-2, the V gene TRBV15, with 9 positions matching TRBD1. V was clipped by 6 bases and J by 4 bases; unmatched bases: 6. The CDR3 has 15 residues. The germline CDR1 and CDR2 sequences are LNHNV and YYDKDF (reference sequence). CDR3: CATRQGALSTGELFF. Written as DNA, the CDR3 is TGTGCCACCAGACAGGGGGCGCTTAGCACCGGGGAGCTGTTTTTT. Drawing the rest from reference TRBV15 and TRBJ2-2, the complete variable domain is DAMVIQNPRYQVTQFGKPVTLSCSQTLNHNVMYWYQQKSSQAPKLLFHYYDKDFNNEADTPDNFQSRRPNTSFCFLDIRSPGLGDTAMYLCATRQGALSTGELFFGEGSRLTVL.

In this sample, this clonotype turned up many times. The rearrangement uses TRBV2 and TRBJ2-5; D is unresolved. The CDR3 loop spans 12 amino acids. CDR1 SNHLY and CDR2 FYNNEI come from the germline V gene. Trimming stripped 5 bases from V and 6 bases from J, with 10 bases between. CDR3 loop: CASSTASQTQYF. CDR3 bases: TGTGCCAGCAGTACAGCTAGTCAGACCCAGTACTTC.

This clonotype appeared many times. This chain connects TRBV5-1 to TRBJ1-2; no reliable D call. V was clipped by 2 bases and J by 6 bases, with 11 bases between them. CDR1 SGHRS and CDR2 YFSETQ come from the germline V gene. This CDR3 is built from 13 residues. DNA of the CDR3: TGCGCCAGCAGCTTTGAGTCTGGCAATGGCTACACCTTC. Encoded protein: CASSFESGNGYTF.

The V gene is TRBV7-2, the J gene TRBJ2-5, with TRBD2 identical over 8 bases. Germline CDR1 is SGHTA and CDR2 is FQGNSA. The CDR3 extends over 15 amino acids. V shed 2 bases, J shed 4 bases, and the junction held 6 bases outside the gene matches. This CDR3 is CASSLLAGGGETQYF. Here the CDR3 DNA reads TGTGCCAGCAGCTTATTGGCGGGGGGAGGAGAGACCCAGTACTTC. Variable domain in full (rest from reference TRBV7-2 and TRBJ2-5): GAGVSQSPSNKVTEKGKDVELRCDPISGHTALYWYRQSLGQGLEFLIYFQGNSAPDKSGLPSDRFSAERTGGSVSTLTIQRTQQEDSAVYLCASSLLAGGGETQYFGPGTRLLVL.

About this clonotype itself: At one of its ends the junction is not consistent with the germline gene, which may arise from a read error. V usage is TRBV7-2 and J usage is TRBJ2-7; 8 positions match TRBD2. CDR3 size: 15 residues. The germline CDR1 and CDR2 sequences are SGHTA and FQGNSA. CDR3 nucleotide sequence: TGCGCCAGCAGCCAATCGGGACTAGGCTCCTACGAGCAGTACTTC. This sequence encodes CASSQSGLGSYEQYF.

The genes are TRBV13 and TRBJ1-6; D gene uncertain. CDR3 length: 14 residues. Germline lookup yields CDR1 PRHDT and CDR2 FYEKMQ (reference sequence). Trimming shortened V by 4 bases and J by 4 bases, and 8 bases separated the two germline ends. The CDR3 loop is CASSSSMYNSPLHF. In DNA form, the CDR3 reads TGTGCCAGCAGCTCCTCTATGTATAATTCACCCCTCCACTTT.

This clonotype was picked up many times. V is TRBV30 and J is TRBJ2-5; D tentatively fits TRBD1 or TRBD2 (5 bases each). The CDR3 covers 14 residues. Per germline, CDR1 GTSNPN and CDR2 SVGIG (reference sequence). The V end was cut by 4 bases, the J end by 5 bases, with 17 bases between. The CDR3 coding sequence is TGTGCCTGGACCCTCGGGGCTCCGGGTGAGACCCAGTACTTC. Protein sequence: CAWTLGAPGETQYF. The full variable domain, completed using reference TRBV30 and TRBJ2-5, is SQTIHQWPATLVQPVGSPLSLECTVEGTSNPNLYWYRQAAGRGLQLLFYSVGIGQISSEVPQNLSASRPQDRQFILSSKKLLLSDSGFYLCAWTLGAPGETQYFGPGTRLLVL.

This clonotype was detected once. The CDR3 DNA reads as TGTGCCACCAGTGACCCTAAGGACGGGAGTTATGGCTACACCTTC. Encoded protein: CATSDPKDGSYGYTF. The V call is TRBV24-1, the J call TRBJ1-2, with no clear D. The CDR3 has 15 amino acids. The germline gives CDR1 KGHDR, CDR2 SFDVKD. Trimming removed 4 bases from V and 5 bases from J, with 16 bases in between.